Each of the 19 T cell receptor beta chains below was sequenced from the same sample in a study of identical twins. One entry per CDR3 protein results from TCRdb running MiXCR on the 5' RACE reads. The sample holds 550,000 to 700,000 distinct CDR3 sequences, 9% to 10% seen once. Another study also made use of these data, one on yellow fever vaccine responses in identical twins.

Sequenced: PBMCs. The source of these receptors is a woman under 30 in good health.

In this sample, this clonotype turned up many times. The CDR3 DNA follows: TGCGCCAGCACCCCTCTCCCCGGTTCCTACGAGCAGTACTTC. Translating gives CASTPLPGSYEQYF. The chain is built from TRBV5-1 and TRBJ2-7; D gene ambiguous. The ends were cut back, 6 bases at V and 1 base at J, with 14 bases in the middle. Germline CDR1 is SGHRS and CDR2 is YFSETQ. The CDR3 is 14 residues long.

This clonotype has at least ten counts. This chain connects TRBV5-1 to TRBJ1-1; 9 bases align to TRBD1. V trimming: 4 bases; J trimming: 3 bases; junction bases outside the gene matches: 7. Per germline, CDR1 SGHRS and CDR2 YFSETQ. The CDR3 sequence is 15 residues long. The CDR3 loop is CASSETTGGDTEAFF. DNA for the CDR3: TGCGCCAGCAGCGAAACGACAGGGGGGGACACTGAAGCTTTCTTT.

This clonotype was seen more than once but under ten times. The V and J genes are TRBV28 and TRBJ2-2; a weak D match, TRBD2 (7 bases). The V end was cut by 5 bases, the J end by 3 bases, with 13 bases between. CDR1 and CDR2 (germline): MDHEN, SYDVKM. The CDR3 covers 15 residues. The CDR3 region has the DNA TGTGCCAGCAGTATTACAGGGAGGGACACCGGGGAGCTGTTTTTT. As protein: CASSITGRDTGELFF.

This chain joins TRBV21-1 and TRBJ2-2. TRBV21-1 is classified as a pseudogene. This CDR3 spans 16 amino acids. This CDR3 is CASSKAGVVNTGELFF. The CDR3 bases are TGTGCCAGCAGCAAAGCCGGCGTAGTTAACACCGGGGAGCTGTTTTTT.

The chain links TRBV27 to TRBJ2-5, with 7 positions matching TRBD2. Germline V gene data show CDR1 as MNHEY and CDR2 as SMNVEV (reference sequence). This CDR3 is 14 amino acids long. With V trimmed by 5 bases and J by 1 base, 4 bases remained unmatched. CDR3 bases: TGTGCCAGCAGTCCCCGGGGGGTCCAAGAGACCCAGTACTTC. Translating gives CASSPRGVQETQYF.

This chain connects TRBV4-3 to TRBJ1-2; TRBD1 might be the D (6 bases). V lost 1 base, J lost 3 bases, and 9 bases lay in between. The germline gives CDR1 LGHNA, CDR2 YSLEER. The CDR3 extends over 14 amino acids. CDR3 nucleotides: TGCGCCAGCAGCCAAGGAAGGGGGGACTATGGCTACACCTTC. Protein: CASSQGRGDYGYTF.

The gene calls are TRBV25-1 and TRBJ2-6; possible D gene TRBD2, 6 bases. The ends were cut back, 10 bases at V and 1 base at J, with 11 bases in the middle. Germline CDR1 is MGHDK and CDR2 is SYGVNS. The CDR3 has 14 amino acids. The CDR3 spells CATHGGSGANVLTF. The CDR3 DNA follows: TGTGCCACCCACGGGGGTTCTGGGGCCAACGTCCTGACTTTC.

Details on this clonotype: A far larger clone is off by one base, so a read error is likely. This chain connects TRBV27 to TRBJ2-7; 11 bases map to TRBD2. V lost 6 bases, J lost 4 bases, and 8 bases stayed unmatched. The CDR3 contains 15 residues. In germline, CDR1 is MNHEY, CDR2 SMNVEV (reference sequence). The CDR3: CASSELAGDSYEQYF. The CDR3 region has the DNA TGTGCCAGCAGCGAACTAGCGGGAGATTCTTACGAGCAGTACTTC.

V and J are TRBV7-9 and TRBJ2-3; D remains ambiguous. This CDR3 region has 12 residues. V shed 5 bases and J shed 6 bases, with 9 bases lying between them. Germline V CDR1 and CDR2: SEHNR, FQNEAQ (reference sequence). The CDR3 coding sequence is TGTGCCAGCAGCCTAAACCCTGATACGCAGTATTTT. Translating gives CASSLNPDTQYF.

This clonotype has a count of ten or more. The rearrangement joins TRBV12-3 or TRBV12-4 to TRBJ2-5; D unclear. CDR3 length: 11 amino acids. Trimming cost V 9 bases and J 3 bases, with 8 bases left between them. The CDR3 nucleotides are TGTGCCAGTCGGTTGAAAGAGACCCAGTACTTC. Its protein is CASRLKETQYF.

This clonotype came up many times. This rearrangement joins TRBV6-1 to TRBJ2-5; D is unclear. The V and J ends lost 6 bases and 4 bases respectively, with 18 bases between them. From germline, CDR1 is MNHNS and CDR2 SASEGT. The CDR3 loop spans 15 amino acids. The CDR3 region is CASSPAVKSGETQYF. The CDR3 DNA follows: TGTGCCAGCAGCCCCGCGGTCAAGAGTGGAGAGACCCAGTACTTC.

The J gene is TRBJ2-7, the V gene TRBV15; TRBD2 aligns across 14 bases. The CDR3 extends over 18 amino acids. Germline trimming cut 1 base from V and 0 bases from J; bases unmatched to any gene: 5. Germline lookup yields CDR1 LNHNV and CDR2 YYDKDF (reference sequence). Here the CDR3 reads CATSRAGTSGGRSYEQYF. The DNA for the CDR3 is TGTGCCACCAGCAGAGCCGGGACTAGCGGGGGCCGCTCCTACGAGCAGTACTTC.

This clonotype turned up a few times. J is TRBJ2-7 and V is TRBV20-1; 9 bases agree with TRBD2. V shed 1 base and J 1 base; nucleotides not matched to a gene: 14. This CDR3 is built from 18 residues. Germline CDR1 is DFQATT and CDR2 is SNEGSKA (reference sequence). The CDR3 nucleotides read TGCAGTGCTAGAGTTCATATTAGAGGGACTAGCCTATCCTACGAGCAGTACTTC. Protein product: CSARVHIRGTSLSYEQYF.

This clonotype has ten or more counts. The J gene is TRBJ2-5, the V gene TRBV5-1; the D is unclear. CDR3 length: 12 residues. Germline V gives CDR1 SGHRS, CDR2 YFSETQ. The ends were cut back, 4 bases at V and 0 bases at J, with 4 bases in the middle. The CDR3 DNA follows: TGCGCCAGCAGCGCCAACCAAGAGACCCAGTACTTC. It translates to CASSANQETQYF.

J is TRBJ2-3 and V is TRBV7-2; 9 nucleotides line up with TRBD2. J was trimmed by 5 bases and V by 0 bases; bases with no gene match: 9. This CDR3 has 17 residues. Per germline, CDR1 SGHTA and CDR2 FQGNSA. The DNA for the CDR3 is TGTGCCAGCAGCTTAGCGATCGGCGGGGGGGCCGGAGATACGCAGTATTTT. Amino acid sequence: CASSLAIGGGAGDTQYF. Supplemented by reference TRBV7-2 and TRBJ2-3, the full variable domain reads GAGVSQSPSNKVTEKGKDVELRCDPISGHTALYWYRQSLGQGLEFLIYFQGNSAPDKSGLPSDRFSAERTGGSVSTLTIQRTQQEDSAVYLCASSLAIGGGAGDTQYFGPGTRLTVL.

The table lists this clonotype with a few counts. The V and J genes are TRBV12-3 or TRBV12-4 and TRBJ1-2; no definite D call. There are 14 residues in the CDR3. Deletions cut 0 bases from V and 2 bases from J, with 7 bases between. For the CDR3, the DNA is TGTGCCAGCAGTTTAGCCTTACCCAACTATGGCTACACCTTC. This codes for CASSLALPNYGYTF.

V and J are TRBV5-6 and TRBJ2-3; 9 bases line up with TRBD1. J was trimmed by 2 bases and V by 0 bases; bases with no gene match: 1. Looked up from germline, CDR1 is SGHDT and CDR2 is YYEEEE. The CDR3 contains 15 residues. The CDR3: CASSLDRGHTDTQYF. The CDR3 DNA follows: TGTGCCAGCAGCTTGGACAGGGGGCACACAGATACGCAGTATTTT.

V and J are TRBV2 and TRBJ2-5, with 11 bases aligning to TRBD2. The V and J ends lost 4 bases and 2 bases, in that order; junction bases with no gene match: 9. Germline V gene lookup returns CDR1 SNHLY and CDR2 FYNNEI. This CDR3 region has 17 residues. The chain's CDR3 is CASSVTSGDFVQETQYF. As DNA, the CDR3 is TGTGCCAGCAGTGTGACTAGCGGGGACTTTGTTCAAGAGACCCAGTACTTC.

The chain employs TRBV7-9 and TRBJ2-5; D not certain. Per germline, CDR1 SEHNR and CDR2 FQNEAQ (reference sequence). The CDR3 is 17 amino acids. V dropped 5 bases and J dropped 1 base, with 20 bases sitting between them. The CDR3: CASSPPRRSDVQETQYF. CDR3 in DNA: TGTGCCAGCAGCCCACCCCGGCGCTCCGACGTCCAAGAGACCCAGTACTTC.